Detailed here is one T cell receptor beta chain. Its antigen remains unidentified. Trimming stripped 5 bases from V and 6 bases from J, with 8 bases between. Germline CDR1 LNHDA, CDR2 SQIVND (reference sequence). This CDR3 is 12 amino acids long. These data belong to a study of cytomegalovirus exposure and HLA in healthy donors. Whole-study context: A preliminary data release comprised tens of millions of unique TCRs obtained from HLA-typed donors.

PCR amplification relied on 60 Vbeta primers (plus 13 Jbeta primers). The assay was immunoSEQ multiplex PCR, and TCRdb's table has in-frame clones only and misses some. The table lists about 160,000 clones, around 84% of them singletons. Study-wide results and caveats: Cytomegalovirus status was reportedly diagnosed by the classifier with high sensitivity and specificity. In a later analysis, TCR association rates varied by HLA locus: DRB1 most, HLA-C fewest.

In nominal health when sampled, donors likely had unrecorded immune exposures nonetheless. Sequenced input: PBMCs. The gene calls are TRBV19 and TRBJ1-5; D is uncertain. This sequence originates from a man between 18 and 29 years old in good health and CMV-seropositive. CDR3 DNA sequence: TGTGCCAGTAGTGGTAGCGGTCAGCCCCAGCATTTT. It translates to CASSGSGQPQHF. The entire variable domain, with the rest obtained from reference TRBV19 and TRBJ1-5, is as follows: DGGITQSPKYLFRKEGQNVTLSCEQNLNHDAMYWYRQDPGQGLRLIYYSQIVNDFQKGDIAEGYSVSREKKESFPLTVTSAQKNPTAFYLCASSGSGQPQHFGDGTRLSIL.